Described below is a single TCR beta chain sequence and its context. This record belongs to a study of blood T cell repertoires in COVID-19. Whole-study context: The United States, Italy and Spain provided the acute and convalescent COVID-19 samples. PBMCs, B-cell-depleted T cells, or T cells provided the cDNA or gDNA that made up the material.

Original processing notes: Amplification with reference gene primers provided the estimates of nucleated cell counts. Produced via immunoSEQ multiplex PCR; TCRdb's table is partial and in-frame only. The V and J calls and clone size come from that table; D and trimming were worked out from the DNA. Among some 250,000 clones listed, over 65% were seen once. Deletions cut 3 bases from V and 2 bases from J, with 17 bases between. The CDR3 contains 16 residues. Sequences were obtained from peripheral blood. This receptor was taken from an elderly woman with acute or convalescent COVID-19. V is TRBV5-3 and J is TRBJ1-1, with D unclear. TRBV5-3 is an open reading frame, and its role is uncertain. The CDR3 DNA follows: TGTGCCAGAAGCTCGCCCCCCGGGATGGCTAACACTGAAGCTTTCTTT. It is translated as CARSSPPGMANTEAFF.